A selection of T cell receptor beta chains follows, all from one sample in a study of CD8+CD57+ T cells in acquired aplastic anemia. TCRdb processed the reads anew with MiXCR; each CDR3 protein has one entry. The sample records some 120,000 distinct CDR3 sequences, over 30% being singletons. The sequencing sample was made of sorted CD4+, CD8+, or CD8+CD57+ T cells (not recorded which) from PBMCs. Source of these receptors: a human donor with aplastic anemia. Each CDR3 is given with its conserved first and last residue. Fields, in order: CDR3 length, D gene, clone size, J gene, V gene, CDR3 DNA, CDR3 protein. A D gene is named only where the DNA matches it firmly. The listing skips clone size in some rows; elsewhere it reads once, few, many or a size class.

>13|-|-|TRBJ2-5|TRBV10-1
TGCGCCAGCAGTGATATCCGTCAAGAGGACCAGTACTTC
CASSDIRQEDQYF
>16|TRBD1|-|TRBJ1-2|TRBV15
TGTGCCACCAGCAGAGGGTGGACAGGGGAAAACTATGGCTACACCTTC
CATSRGWTGENYGYTF
>15|TRBD2|once|TRBJ2-7|TRBV10-3
TGTGCCATCAGTGCGTCGACTAGCGCAGGCTACGAGCAGTACTTC
CAISASTSAGYEQYF
>15|-|many|TRBJ2-3|TRBV19
TGTGCCAGTAGTATAGATGGCGTGGGAGCAGATACGCAGTATTTT
CASSIDGVGADTQYF
>14|-|many|TRBJ2-5|TRBV7-6
TGTGCCAGCAGCCGCAGGGCTGGCCAAGAGACCCAGTACTTC
CASSRRAGQETQYF
>17|-|few|TRBJ1-4|TRBV4-2
TGTGCCAGCAGTTCGATATTTACAGGAGAGTCTAATGAAAAACTGTTTTTT
CASSSIFTGESNEKLFF
>15|TRBD2|-|TRBJ2-2|TRBV19
TGTGCCAGTAGTTGGCTAGCGGAGAACACCGGGGAGCTGTTTTTT
CASSWLAENTGELFF
>17|-|-|TRBJ2-7|TRBV6-2/TRBV6-3
TGTGCCAGCAGTTACTCGATAACACGGATTACAAGCTACGAGCAGTACTTC
CASSYSITRITSYEQYF
>14|-|-|TRBJ1-1|TRBV15
TGCGCCACCAGCAGAGATAGGGCAGCTACTGGAGCTTTCTTC
CATSRDRAATGAFF
>16|TRBD2|-|TRBJ2-5|TRBV25-1
TGTGCCACCGGACTAGCCTCCGAAGACCCAAGCAAGACCCAGTACTTC
CATGLASEDPSKTQYF
>13|-|many|TRBJ1-1|TRBV6-2/TRBV6-3
TGTGCCAGCAGACCGGTTCGTGACACTGAAGCTTTCTTT
CASRPVRDTEAFF
>14|-|-|TRBJ1-2|TRBV7-2
TGTGCCAGCAGCTTACAAAACAGGAATTATGGCTACACCTTC
CASSLQNRNYGYTF
>11|-|many|TRBJ2-1|TRBV5-6
TGTGCCAGCAGCTTGAGCTATGAGCAGTTCTTC
CASSLSYEQFF
>15|TRBD1|-|TRBJ1-2|TRBV24-1
TGTGCCACCAGTGAATCCGGGACAGGGTTATATGGCTACACCTTC
CATSESGTGLYGYTF
>12|-|many|TRBJ2-1|TRBV2
TGTGCCAGCAGTGATGGAGGGTTTGAGCAGTTCTTC
CASSDGGFEQFF
>15|TRBD2|many|TRBJ2-3|TRBV6-5
TGTGCCAGCAGGTACCAGCGGGGCCGCACAGATACGCAGTATTTT
CASRYQRGRTDTQYF
>14|-|once|TRBJ1-2|TRBV29-1
TGCAGCGTCGATGAGGGGGGCACGACCTATGGCTACACCTTC
CSVDEGGTTYGYTF
>13|-|many|TRBJ2-3|TRBV7-9
TGTGCCAGCAGCACACAACGCACAGATACGCAGTATTTT
CASSTQRTDTQYF
>16|-|many|TRBJ1-2|TRBV19
TGTGCCAGTAGGGGGCTCGAACTCCGGCTAAACTATGGCTACACCTTC
CASRGLELRLNYGYTF
>19|TRBD2|many|TRBJ2-3|TRBV19
TGTGCCAGTAGTATCAGACCGGGACTAGCGAGCACTAGCACAGATACGCAGTATTTT
CASSIRPGLASTSTDTQYF
>12|-|-|TRBJ2-3|TRBV2
TGTGCCAGCACACAGGATGCAGATACGCAGTATTTT
CASTQDADTQYF
>12|-|many|TRBJ2-7|TRBV20-1
TGCAGTGCTAGCTCCCCGATGTACGAGCAGTACTTC
CSASSPMYEQYF
>15|TRBD2|many|TRBJ2-1|TRBV7-2
TGTGCCAGCAGCTTCGCGGGGGGTTCCTACAATGAGCAGTTCTTC
CASSFAGGSYNEQFF
>14|-|-|TRBJ1-2|TRBV27
TGTGCCAGCAGTTCGGGAGACGGGCTGGGGGACTACACCTTC
CASSSGDGLGDYTF
>12|TRBD1|-|TRBJ2-2|TRBV5-4
TGTGCCAGTCACAGGGGGACTGGGGAGCTGTTTTTT
CASHRGTGELFF
>17|-|-|TRBJ1-5|TRBV15
TGTGCCACCAGCAGAGATGGGGCGGAATATAGCAATCAGCCCCAGCATTTT
CATSRDGAEYSNQPQHF
>14|-|-|TRBJ1-6|TRBV29-1
TGCAGCGTTAAAGGAAGCAGTGATAATTCACCCCTCCACTTT
CSVKGSSDNSPLHF
>14|-|many|TRBJ1-6|TRBV7-2
TGTGCCAGCAGCTGGGGAGGGGGTAATTCACCCCTCCACTTT
CASSWGGGNSPLHF
>16|TRBD1|few|TRBJ1-1|TRBV19
TGTGCCAGTAGTATAAAGGGGGCAAGGAGGTTAACCGAAGCTTTCTTT
CASSIKGARRLTEAFF
>15|-|-|TRBJ2-2|TRBV12-3/TRBV12-4
TGTGCCAGCAGGCTACAGGGACAATATCCCGGGGAGCTGTTTTTT
CASRLQGQYPGELFF
>14|-|many|TRBJ2-4|TRBV12-3/TRBV12-4
TGTGCCAGCAGTTTAGTCCCGGGCAGGGACATTCAGTACTTC
CASSLVPGRDIQYF
>12|TRBD1|-|TRBJ2-7|TRBV29-1
TGCAGCGTCGGACAGGATTATTACGAGCAGTACTTC
CSVGQDYYEQYF
>15|-|many|TRBJ1-6|TRBV7-6
TGTGCCAGCAGCTTAGGCGGGGGCTATAATTCACCCCTCCACTTT
CASSLGGGYNSPLHF
>16|-|many|TRBJ2-5|TRBV5-6
TGTGCCAGCAGCTTGAGGCAGCCCGGGCCCCAAGAGACCCAGTACTTC
CASSLRQPGPQETQYF
>14|-|many|TRBJ2-5|TRBV20-1
TGCAGTGCCCTCCCCTCGGGGTACAAAGAGACCCAGTACTTC
CSALPSGYKETQYF
>14|-|many|TRBJ1-4|TRBV9
TGTGCCAGCAGCGTGACAGACCAGGGTGAAAAACTGTTTTTT
CASSVTDQGEKLFF
>15|-|-|TRBJ2-3|TRBV9
TGTGCCAGCAGCGTAGGGGGGGACAGCACAGATACGCAGTATTTT
CASSVGGDSTDTQYF
>15|-|many|TRBJ2-1|TRBV10-1
TGCGCCAGCAGTGTGGGTAGCGGTTTCGGGAATGAGCAGTTCTTC
CASSVGSGFGNEQFF
>12|TRBD1|once|TRBJ2-7|TRBV25-1
TGTGCCAGCAAGGAACAGGGGGGCGAGCAGTACTTC
CASKEQGGEQYF
>14|-|many|TRBJ2-5|TRBV3-1
TGTGCCAGCAGCCCATCGACAGGGAGGGAGACCCAGTACTTC
CASSPSTGRETQYF
>13|-|few|TRBJ2-1|TRBV24-1
TGTGCCACCAGTGACGGGCTGTCTAATGAGCAGTTCTTC
CATSDGLSNEQFF
>14|-|-|TRBJ2-1|TRBV19
TGTGCCAGTAGTTCTTCCGGGAAGAACAATGAGCAGTTCTTC
CASSSSGKNNEQFF
>12|-|-|TRBJ2-5|TRBV18
TGTGCCAGCTCACCTGAGGCCTGGACCCAGTACTTC
CASSPEAWTQYF
>17|-|-|TRBJ2-7|TRBV27
TGTGCCAGCAGTTCTATTGACCCCGGTAGAGGGCCCTACGAGCAGTACTTC
CASSSIDPGRGPYEQYF
>15|TRBD2|-|TRBJ2-1|TRBV24-1
TGTGCCAGCAGTTTAAATGGACTAGCGGGGGATGAGCAGTTCTTC
CASSLNGLAGDEQFF
>14|TRBD1|many|TRBJ2-5|TRBV6-1
TGTGCCAGCTTTAGCACAGGGGCCAAGGAGACCCAGTACTTC
CASFSTGAKETQYF
>14|TRBD1|-|TRBJ1-6|TRBV5-4
TGTGCCAGCAGCTCCGGACAGGGAAATTCACCCCTCCACTTT
CASSSGQGNSPLHF
>14|-|few|TRBJ2-7|TRBV2
TGTGCCAGCAGTGACATAGCGATCTCCTACGAGCAGTACTTC
CASSDIAISYEQYF
>12|-|-|TRBJ1-5|TRBV20-1
TGCAGTGCTAGAGATGAAATCCAGCCCCAGCATTTT
CSARDEIQPQHF
>17|TRBD1|-|TRBJ1-2|TRBV20-1
TGCAGTGCTAGAGATTCTGGGCCGTCAGGGACAGGGGCTGGCTACACCTTC
CSARDSGPSGTGAGYTF
>16|-|many|TRBJ2-1|TRBV11-2
TGTGCCAGCAGCCCACGGACAGAAAGCTCCTACAATGAGCAGTTCTTC
CASSPRTESSYNEQFF
>13|TRBD1|few|TRBJ2-2|TRBV6-1
TGTGCCATCCGGACAGGGGGGACCGGGGAGCTGTTTTTT
CAIRTGGTGELFF
>15|-|-|TRBJ2-5|TRBV10-2
TGTGCCAGCAGTTACTTCTCGGGAATCGGTGAGACCCAGTACTTC
CASSYFSGIGETQYF